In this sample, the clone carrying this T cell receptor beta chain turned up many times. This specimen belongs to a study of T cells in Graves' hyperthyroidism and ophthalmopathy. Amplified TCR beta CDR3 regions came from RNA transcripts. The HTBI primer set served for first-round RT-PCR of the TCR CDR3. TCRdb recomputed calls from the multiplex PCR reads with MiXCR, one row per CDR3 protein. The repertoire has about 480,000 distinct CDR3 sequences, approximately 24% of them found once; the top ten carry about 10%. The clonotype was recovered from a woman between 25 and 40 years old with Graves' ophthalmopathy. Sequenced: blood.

The CDR3 region has the DNA TGTGCCAGCAGAGATCTCAACCACGTCCTGCGGGGGCTCTATGGCTACACCTTC. This gives the protein CASRDLNHVLRGLYGYTF. J is TRBJ1-2 and V is TRBV6-4; D perhaps matches TRBD1 (6 bases). The CDR3 loop spans 18 amino acids. Germline V gene lookup returns CDR1 MRHNA and CDR2 SNTAGT. V was clipped by 6 bases and J by 4 bases, with 27 bases between them.